The clone carrying this TCR beta chain was counted a single time. The target antigen is unknown. The germline gives CDR1 SGHTA, CDR2 FQGNSA. V lost 1 base, J lost 0 bases, and 10 bases lay in between. The CDR3 spans 16 residues. Sequencing used immunoSEQ multiplex PCR; TCRdb keeps in-frame clones, though not all of them. The data show under 120,000 clones, around 94% seen once. The data originate from a study of T cell responses to AZD1222 COVID-19 vaccine. Overall study context: The study pooled second doses at about 4 or about 12 weeks.

General study points: When two AZD1222 doses had been given, Spike-specific TCR breadth and depth rose. Targeting of unmutated variant regions was reportedly seen in nearly half of spike-specific TCRs.

The sequence came from an adult in good health. This chain joins TRBV7-2 and TRBJ1-3; D is uncertain. The sequenced sample was peripheral blood, obtained on day 0 of AZD1222 vaccination. For the CDR3, the DNA is TGTGCCAGCAGCTTAGTGAGCAAGAGCTCTGGAAACACCATATATTTT. Encoded protein: CASSLVSKSSGNTIYF.